This entry features one T cell receptor (beta chain) sequence. The target of this receptor is not known. Compared with germline, one end of the junction differs, possibly owing to a read error. The data belong to a study of neurological immune-mediated disorders (dated by TCRdb to between 2018 and 2021). About the investigation overall: The study compared peripheral blood TCR-beta repertoires of HTLV-I-associated myelopathy (HAM/TSP) patients, multiple sclerosis patients and healthy controls using UMI-based sequencing. The roughly 110 TCR-beta libraries included longitudinal samples, technical triplicates and paired sorted CD4+ and CD8+ T-cell subsets alongside PBMC samples. The cohort comprised 68 subjects: roughly 15 HAM/TSP patients, 34 multiple sclerosis patients and about 20 healthy controls.

Here is what the overall study found, with its caveats: TCR clonal expansion was highest in HAM/TSP patients and lowest in MS patients, with MS patients falling below even healthy controls. No identical CDR3 amino acid sequences were shared among expanded clones across subjects, suggesting private TCR-beta repertoires in all groups.

cDNA was synthesized by template-switch 5'RACE using a primer with a 10-nucleotide random unique molecular identifier that tagged each TCR transcript. Over 190 million TCR-beta sequences, covering 15-18 subjects, were produced in each sequencing run. Total RNA was extracted with the RNeasy kit. The KAPA Real-time Library Amplification kit was used to amplify TCR-beta VDJ regions with primers for the TCR constant region and the 5'RACE anchor. Sample indexes and Illumina adaptors were added in a first PCR, after which library yield was increased in a second PCR. After purification with Ampure beads, the TCR product of roughly 650 bp was size-selected on a 2% E-gel SizeSelection system. Before pooling, libraries had their quality checked on a Bioanalyzer, their concentration measured with Qubit, and their quantity determined with the Kapa Library Quantification kit. An Illumina HiSeq 2500 was used to sequence the libraries paired-end at 2 x 150 bp. To increase sequence diversity, about 25-31% phiX was spiked into each library pool. In the paper's pipeline: Quality-filtered reads were processed with the UMI-based MiGEC pipeline, and over 75% of raw TCR sequences were removed by the MiGEC pipeline during error correction. IMGT germline references were used for alignment of VDJ genes, and clonotypes were defined by a unique CDR3 amino acid sequence together with V-J genes. Clonal expansion, Shannon diversity, and CDR3 relatedness (CalcPairwiseDistances, ClusterSamples) were evaluated with VDJtools, and phylogenetic trees were built with CLCbio workbench. A clone was classed as expanded if it had 8 or more unique UMIs, a cutoff based on coefficient-of-variation modelling across technical triplicates. TCRdb's own reprocessing of the public reads used fastp at Q25 and MiXCR and kept productive beta chains. One record per CDR3 amino acid sequence lists the most common genes and DNA. TCRdb's processing, not the authors', yielded these V and J calls. Within this sample are tens of thousands of distinct CDR3 sequences, with approximately 10% of them counted one time only. The ten most abundant clones make up approximately 7% of the sample.

For unsorted PBMC libraries, 2 million PBMCs were used after storage in RNAlater at -80 degrees C until RNA extraction. PBMCs were separated from peripheral blood using Ficoll-Hypaque density gradient centrifugation and then cryopreserved in liquid nitrogen. The clonotype originates from a woman in her 30s with HTLV-1-associated myelopathy (HAM/TSP). Specimen: PBMCs.

The CDR3 protein: CASSPTGWYEQCF. The DNA reads as follows: TGTGCCAGCAGTCCGACAGGGTGGTATGAGCAATGCTTC. The rearrangement combines TRBV12-3 or TRBV12-4 with TRBJ2-1; TRBD1 matches 7 bases in the middle. Spanning cysteine to phenylalanine, the CDR3 consists of 13 amino acids. CDR3 DNA is the only sequence kept; it has 39 bases, read in frame from the first base.